The clone carrying this TCR beta chain came up many times. Germline-derived CDR1 and CDR2 are SGHNT and YYREEE (reference sequence). The CDR3 totals 16 residues. The junction had 6 bases not matched to a gene; V was cut back by 5 bases and J by 2 bases. The data stem from a study of patients and donors after allogeneic stem cell transplantation. TCRdb processed the RT-PCR reads anew with MiXCR; each CDR3 protein has one entry. There are fewer than 95,000 distinct CDR3 sequences in the sample; around 5% occur only once, and about 3% lies in the top ten. This receptor was identified in a human donor who was either an allogeneic HSCT recipient or a stem cell or donor lymphocyte infusion donor (not recorded which). It is not recorded whose cells these are; they may come from a transplant donor. The V call is TRBV5-4, the J call TRBJ2-1; 11 bases align to TRBD2. The sequenced material came from blood, either unsorted or a sorted T cell fraction (not recorded which). The CDR3 protein is CASSEGTSGAYNEQFF. The CDR3 DNA sequence: TGTGCCAGCAGTGAGGGGACTAGCGGCGCCTACAATGAGCAGTTCTTC.